This paragraph reports one T cell receptor beta chain. The antigen is undetermined. This table comes from immunoSEQ multiplex PCR, and its TCRdb copy is limited to in-frame clones, with some not included. The sample lists fewer than 110,000 clones, over 85% seen once, with more than 0.9% in the top ten. The V gene's germline CDR1 is MGHRA and CDR2 YSYEKL. The CDR3 runs to 13 residues. V gave up 6 bases and J gave up 4 bases, with 10 bases separating them. The sample comes from a study of graft-versus-host responses after intestinal transplantation. The starting material was unstimulated CD8+ T cells sorted from spleen or lymph node cells, obtained before intestinal transplant. The rearrangement links TRBV4-1 to TRBJ1-5; a possible D gene is TRBD1 (6 bases). This TCR was recovered from a human donor who received an intestinal transplant. The CDR3 is CASSQGINQPQHF. The CDR3 DNA sequence: TGCGCCAGCAGTCAGGGGATAAATCAGCCCCAGCATTTT.